Each of the 26 T cell receptor beta chains below was sequenced from the same sample in a study of beta chain features in type 1 diabetes. Study results and limitations: In all four CD4+ subsets, TCRB CDR3 length was significantly, moderately reduced in type 1 diabetes.

Expressed TCRB transcripts were sequenced because the isolated RNA had all been reverse transcribed beforehand. Repertoires were generated with immunoSEQ multiplex PCR, while TCRdb's copy carries only in-frame clones and drops some. The table lists approximately 120,000 clones, roughly 17% of them singletons. No antigen has been assigned to these receptors. The sequenced material came from central memory CD4+ T cells from blood. These receptors were collected from a man aged 18 to 29 with type 1 diabetes.

This clone was detected many times. The V call is TRBV29-1, the J call TRBJ2-5; D unclear. The ends were cut back, 3 bases at V and 5 bases at J, with 1 base in the middle. Germline CDR1 reads SQVTM; CDR2 reads ANQGSEA. This CDR3 contains 9 residues. DNA for the CDR3: TGCAGCGTTGACGAGACCCAGTACTTC. Its protein is CSVDETQYF.

The V call is TRBV27, the J call TRBJ2-1; 7 nucleotides line up with TRBD2. Germline assignment: CDR1 MNHEY and CDR2 SMNVEV (reference sequence). The CDR3 extends over 14 amino acids. With 5 bases clipped from V and 5 bases from J, the junction kept 6 bases outside the gene matches. DNA for the CDR3: TGTGCCAGCAGTCCTCTTGGGACTAACAATGAGCAGTTCTTC. It codes for CASSPLGTNNEQFF.

In its sample, this clone was seen a few times. Here the CDR3 DNA reads TGTGCCAGTAGTATCGGGCAGACTTCGTACAATGAGCAGTTCTTC. Translated, it gives CASSIGQTSYNEQFF. The J gene is TRBJ2-1, the V gene TRBV19; D uncertain. The germline V gene encodes CDR1 LNHDA and CDR2 SQIVND (reference sequence). The V end lost 3 bases, the J end lost 4 bases, and 13 bases lay between the germline ends. The CDR3 is 15 residues long. Variable domain in full (rest from reference TRBV19 and TRBJ2-1): DGGITQSPKYLFRKEGQNVTLSCEQNLNHDAMYWYRQDPGQGLRLIYYSQIVNDFQKGDIAEGYSVSREKKESFPLTVTSAQKNPTAFYLCASSIGQTSYNEQFFGPGTRLTVL.

This clone occurred many times. The rearrangement links TRBV4-3 to TRBJ2-6, with D tentatively TRBD1 (5 bases). CDR1 is LGHNA and CDR2 is YSLEER in the germline V gene. V dropped 0 bases and J dropped 2 bases, with 5 bases sitting between them. The CDR3 loop spans 15 amino acids. This CDR3 is CASSQEGAGANVLTF. The CDR3 DNA is TGCGCCAGCAGCCAAGAAGGGGCTGGGGCCAACGTCCTGACTTTC.

This clone has more than one count but fewer than ten. This chain connects TRBV30 to TRBJ2-3; D remains ambiguous. CDR1 and CDR2 (germline): GTSNPN, SVGIG (reference sequence). This CDR3 contains 14 residues. V gave up 4 bases and J gave up 3 bases, with 14 bases separating them. The CDR3 DNA sequence: TGTGCCTGGACAAAAGTGAAGGGAACAGATACGCAGTATTTT. Its translation: CAWTKVKGTDTQYF. The entire variable domain, with the rest obtained from reference TRBV30 and TRBJ2-3, is as follows: SQTIHQWPATLVQPVGSPLSLECTVEGTSNPNLYWYRQAAGRGLQLLFYSVGIGQISSEVPQNLSASRPQDRQFILSSKKLLLSDSGFYLCAWTKVKGTDTQYFGPGTRLTVL.

V usage is TRBV7-2 and J usage is TRBJ1-4; 7 bases fit TRBD1. The V gene end was trimmed by 5 bases and the J gene end by 4 bases; junction bases not matched to a gene: 4. The CDR3 is 14 residues long. The V gene's germline CDR1 is SGHTA and CDR2 FQGNSA. CDR3 protein: CASSPGTVNEKLFF. The CDR3 DNA sequence: TGTGCCAGCAGCCCTGGGACAGTTAATGAAAAACTGTTTTTT.

The chain is built from TRBV28 and TRBJ2-7; TRBD1 aligns across 7 bases. The CDR3 is 14 residues long. V shed 6 bases and J 3 bases; nucleotides not matched to a gene: 8. Germline V gene lookup returns CDR1 MDHEN and CDR2 SYDVKM. The CDR3 loop reads CASRLQGNLYEQYF. CDR3 coding DNA: TGTGCCAGCAGATTACAGGGGAATCTCTACGAGCAGTACTTC. Together with reference TRBV28 and TRBJ2-7, the CDR3 gives the full variable domain: DVKVTQSSRYLVKRTGEKVFLECVQDMDHENMFWYRQDPGLGLRLIYFSYDVKMKEKGDIPEGYSVSREKKERFSLILESASTNQTSMYLCASRLQGNLYEQYFGPGTRLTVT.

This clone was seen a few times. The chain is built from TRBV11-2 and TRBJ2-3, with 9 bases matching TRBD2. Per germline, CDR1 SGHAT and CDR2 FQNNGV. With V trimmed by 8 bases and J by 4 bases, 7 bases remained unmatched. The CDR3 is 14 residues long. This chain's CDR3 is CASSRGRVADTQYF. The CDR3 nucleotides read TGTGCCAGCTCTCGCGGGAGGGTCGCAGATACGCAGTATTTT. Filled out from reference TRBV11-2 and TRBJ2-3, the complete variable domain reads EAGVAQSPRYKIIEKRQSVAFWCNPISGHATLYWYQQILGQGPKLLIQFQNNGVVDDSQLPKDRFSAERLKGVDSTLKIQPAKLEDSAVYLCASSRGRVADTQYFGPGTRLTVL.

This clone was seen a few times. V and J are TRBV27 and TRBJ2-5; no reliable D call. V lost 7 bases and J 3 bases, leaving 12 bases between the germline ends. Germline values: CDR1 MNHEY, CDR2 SMNVEV (reference sequence). This CDR3 is 13 amino acids long. CDR3 DNA: TGTGCCAGCACCCCCCTAGGAGAAGAGACCCAGTACTTC. This sequence encodes CASTPLGEETQYF.

This clone was recorded many times. Other DNA sequences in this sample translate to the same CDR3. V is TRBV30 and J is TRBJ2-3; D call uncertain. Germline-derived CDR1 and CDR2 are GTSNPN and SVGIG (reference sequence). The CDR3 runs to 13 residues. The V end lost 0 bases, the J end lost 4 bases, and 8 bases lay between the germline ends. CDR3 coding DNA: TGTGCCTGGAGTGTACGGCTAGCAGATACGCAGTATTTT. It translates to CAWSVRLADTQYF. Full variable domain (remainder filled in from reference TRBV30 and TRBJ2-3): SQTIHQWPATLVQPVGSPLSLECTVEGTSNPNLYWYRQAAGRGLQLLFYSVGIGQISSEVPQNLSASRPQDRQFILSSKKLLLSDSGFYLCAWSVRLADTQYFGPGTRLTVL.

The chain is built from TRBV6-6 and TRBJ1-6; D not resolved. Germline V gives CDR1 MNHNY, CDR2 SVGAGI (reference sequence). Trimming took 5 bases from V and 9 from J, leaving 14 bases between them. The CDR3 totals 14 residues. The CDR3 reads CASSQQAQVSPLHF. Written as DNA, the CDR3 is TGTGCCAGCAGTCAGCAGGCTCAGGTTTCACCCCTCCACTTT.

This chain uses TRBV4-3 with TRBJ2-7, with D perhaps given as TRBD1 or TRBD2 (5 bases each). The CDR3 is 19 amino acids. Germline V gene data show CDR1 as LGHNA and CDR2 as YSLEER. The V end lost 0 bases, the J end lost 5 bases, and 26 bases lay between the germline ends. The CDR3 DNA reads as TGCGCCAGCAGCCAAGAGGGTGGCCGGGGCAGGAGGATACTTGACGAGCAGTACTTC. Translated: CASSQEGGRGRRILDEQYF.

V usage is TRBV7-2 and J usage is TRBJ2-1; the D gene could be TRBD1 or TRBD2 (5 bases each). V was cut by 4 bases and J by 4 bases, with 14 bases left in between. Germline CDR1 and CDR2: SGHTA and FQGNSA. CDR3 length: 15 amino acids. CDR3 loop: CASSSPTGLYNEQFF. The DNA of the CDR3 is TGTGCCAGCAGCTCTCCCACGGGGCTTTACAATGAGCAGTTCTTC.

This clone was recorded at least ten times. This chain links TRBV2 with TRBJ1-1; TRBD1 is a possible D gene (6 bases). The V end lost 7 bases, the J end lost 0 bases, and 9 bases lay between the germline ends. Germline CDR1 and CDR2: SNHLY and FYNNEI. The CDR3 totals 13 residues. The CDR3 coding sequence is TGTGCCAGCACAGGGGCCTTGAACACTGAAGCTTTCTTT. Translated: CASTGALNTEAFF.

The chain recombines TRBV11-2 with TRBJ2-3, with 9 bases lining up with TRBD1. Germline V gene sequence: CDR1 SGHAT, CDR2 FQNNGV. This CDR3 comprises 17 residues. V lost 3 bases, J lost 2 bases, and 9 bases stayed unmatched. The CDR3 protein is CASSFGQGSSATDTQYF. The CDR3 DNA is TGTGCCAGCAGCTTCGGACAGGGGTCTTCGGCCACAGATACGCAGTATTTT.

The chain joins TRBV5-1 to TRBJ1-1; 7 bases map to TRBD1. This CDR3 spans 14 amino acids. Trimming took 6 bases from V and 3 from J; bases not matched to a gene: 8. Germline-derived CDR1 and CDR2 are SGHRS and YFSETQ. The CDR3 nucleotides read TGCGCCAGCACCCCGACAGGGACTTACACTGAAGCTTTCTTT. Translating gives CASTPTGTYTEAFF.

V gene TRBV6-1 combines with J gene TRBJ1-2, with TRBD1 as a possible D gene (5 bases). V dropped 1 base and J dropped 3 bases, with 9 bases sitting between them. This CDR3 comprises 14 residues. CDR1 is MNHNS and CDR2 is SASEGT in the germline V gene. CDR3: CASSEGGAHYGYTF. The CDR3 nucleotides are TGTGCCAGCAGTGAAGGGGGCGCACACTATGGCTACACCTTC.

This clone appeared a few times. V is TRBV11-2 and J is TRBJ2-5; D is unresolved. This CDR3 has 13 residues. The V end was cut by 2 bases, the J end by 5 bases, with 9 bases between. Germline V gives CDR1 SGHAT, CDR2 FQNNGV. The CDR3 loop reads CASSLTLTETQYF. The CDR3 DNA is TGTGCCAGCAGCTTAACTCTCACGGAGACCCAGTACTTC. The variable domain in full, with the rest retrieved from reference TRBV11-2 and TRBJ2-5, is EAGVAQSPRYKIIEKRQSVAFWCNPISGHATLYWYQQILGQGPKLLIQFQNNGVVDDSQLPKDRFSAERLKGVDSTLKIQPAKLEDSAVYLCASSLTLTETQYFGPGTRLLVL.

This clone was seen more than once but under ten times. This is likely a read error, given that the CDR3 carries no conserved phenylalanine or tryptophan at its end. The DNA is omitted, as the CDR3 cannot be located on it reliably, and the CDR3 follows TCRdb's listing. The chain combines TRBV30 with TRBJ1-1; the table gives TRBD1 as D, unverified against the DNA. Germline CDR1 is GTSNPN and CDR2 is SVGIG (reference sequence). The CDR3 is 11 amino acids long, termini counted. The chain's CDR3 is CAWRSQGAQGL.

The chain uses TRBV30 and TRBJ1-1, with 7 nucleotides matching TRBD1. The V gene's germline CDR1 is GTSNPN and CDR2 SVGIG (reference sequence). The CDR3 sequence is 12 residues long. With V trimmed by 4 bases and J by 3 bases, 2 bases remained unmatched. CDR3 in amino acids: CAWTRGYTEAFF. As DNA, the CDR3 is TGTGCCTGGACCAGGGGGTACACTGAAGCTTTCTTT.

This clone appeared a few times. The chain recombines TRBV4-3 with TRBJ2-2, with D uncertain. CDR3 length: 15 amino acids. V was pared by 1 base and J by 6 bases, with 12 bases between. Germline CDR1 reads LGHNA; CDR2 reads YSLEER. The CDR3 bases are TGCGCCAGCAGCCAAGTTTACAGTCTTGCCGGGGAGCTGTTTTTT. It encodes CASSQVYSLAGELFF.

J is TRBJ1-2 and V is TRBV6-5; 10 positions match TRBD1. The CDR3 has 14 residues. V shed 6 bases, J shed 8 bases, and the junction held 9 bases outside the gene matches. Germline V gives CDR1 MNHEY, CDR2 SVGAGI. Here the CDR3 reads CASRRGQGPRGYTF. CDR3 sequence (DNA): TGTGCCAGCAGGCGGGGACAGGGGCCGCGAGGCTACACCTTC.

The chain combines TRBV13 with TRBJ2-1; 9 bases are shared with TRBD2. Trimming removed 5 bases from V and 2 bases from J; junction bases left unmatched: 7. The CDR3 consists of 16 residues. Germline V gene data show CDR1 as PRHDT and CDR2 as FYEKMQ (reference sequence). The CDR3 DNA sequence: TGTGCCAGCAGCCCTCCCCTAGCGGGACCCTACAATGAGCAGTTCTTC. Translating it yields CASSPPLAGPYNEQFF. The entire variable domain, with the rest obtained from reference TRBV13 and TRBJ2-1, is as follows: AAGVIQSPRHLIKEKRETATLKCYPIPRHDTVYWYQQGPGQDPQFLISFYEKMQSDKGSIPDRFSAQQFSDYHSELNMSSLELGDSALYFCASSPPLAGPYNEQFFGPGTRLTVL.

This clone was counted only a few times. The V gene is TRBV5-4, the J gene TRBJ2-1, with 11 bases lining up with TRBD2. This CDR3 has 15 residues. The germline gives CDR1 SGHNT, CDR2 YYREEE (reference sequence). With 8 bases clipped from V and 4 bases from J, the junction kept 8 bases outside the gene matches. This CDR3 reads CASSRTSGLYNEQFF. In nucleotides, the CDR3 is TGTGCCAGTTCTCGGACTAGCGGGCTGTACAATGAGCAGTTCTTC.

This clone was detected only a few times. This rearrangement joins TRBV27 to TRBJ1-2, with D tentatively TRBD1 (5 bases). The germline gives CDR1 MNHEY, CDR2 SMNVEV (reference sequence). With 2 bases removed from V and 4 bases from J, the gap between germline ends came to 11 bases. The CDR3 totals 14 residues. CDR3 nucleotide sequence: TGTGCCAGCAGTTTAGGCGAAGGGGCCTATGGCTACACCTTC. Translating it yields CASSLGEGAYGYTF.

This chain links TRBV28 with TRBJ2-3, with TRBD2 identical over 11 bases. The CDR3 spans 16 residues. Losses at the gene ends were 5 bases for V and 1 base for J; bases not matched to a gene: 5. The germline V gene encodes CDR1 MDHEN and CDR2 SYDVKM. The CDR3 DNA reads TGTGCCAGCAGTACCATACTAGCGGGAGGCACAGATACGCAGTATTTT. Translated: CASSTILAGGTDTQYF. Full variable domain (rest looked up from reference TRBV28 and TRBJ2-3): DVKVTQSSRYLVKRTGEKVFLECVQDMDHENMFWYRQDPGLGLRLIYFSYDVKMKEKGDIPEGYSVSREKKERFSLILESASTNQTSMYLCASSTILAGGTDTQYFGPGTRLTVL.